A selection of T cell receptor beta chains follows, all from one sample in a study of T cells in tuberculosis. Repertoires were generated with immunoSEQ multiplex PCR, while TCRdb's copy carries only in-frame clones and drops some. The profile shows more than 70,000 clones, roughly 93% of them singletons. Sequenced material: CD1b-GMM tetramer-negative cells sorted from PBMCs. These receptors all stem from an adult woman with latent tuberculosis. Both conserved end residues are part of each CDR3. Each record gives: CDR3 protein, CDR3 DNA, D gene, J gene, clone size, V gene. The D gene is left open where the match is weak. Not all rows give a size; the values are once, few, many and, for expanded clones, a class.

CDR3aa: CASSKGGLNEQYF
CDR3nt: TGTGCCAGTAGCAAGGGAGGGCTGAACGAGCAGTACTTC
d_gene: TRBD2
j_gene: TRBJ2-7
abundance: NA
v_gene: TRBV19

CDR3aa: CAWSVGTGDNSPLHF
CDR3nt: TGTGCCTGGAGTGTGGGGACAGGGGACAATTCACCCCTCCACTTT
d_gene: TRBD1
j_gene: TRBJ1-6
abundance: NA
v_gene: TRBV30

CDR3aa: CASSPTGGYNYGYTF
CDR3nt: TGTGCCAGCAGCCCGACAGGGGGATACAACTATGGCTACACCTTC
d_gene: TRBD1
j_gene: TRBJ1-2
abundance: NA
v_gene: TRBV25-1

CDR3aa: CASSLGGIDSEQYF
CDR3nt: TGTGCCAGCAGTTTAGGGGGGATCGACTCTGAGCAGTACTTC
d_gene: NA
j_gene: TRBJ2-7
abundance: few
v_gene: TRBV27

CDR3aa: CARSGTTTQYF
CDR3nt: TGTGCCAGAAGCGGTACTACCACGCAGTATTTT
d_gene: NA
j_gene: TRBJ2-3
abundance: NA
v_gene: TRBV5-3

CDR3aa: CASSQDGGVTDTQYF
CDR3nt: TGCGCCAGCAGCCAAGACGGGGGAGTCACAGATACGCAGTATTTT
d_gene: NA
j_gene: TRBJ2-3
abundance: NA
v_gene: TRBV4-1

CDR3aa: CASSLITRGGGETQYF
CDR3nt: TGTGCCAGCAGCTTAATTACTAGGGGAGGCGGGGAGACCCAGTACTTC
d_gene: NA
j_gene: TRBJ2-5
abundance: NA
v_gene: TRBV11-2

CDR3aa: CASSKWDRRLKNGKLFF
CDR3nt: TGTGCCAGCAGCAAATGGGACAGGAGGCTGAAAAATGGAAAACTGTTTTTT
d_gene: TRBD1
j_gene: TRBJ1-4
abundance: NA
v_gene: TRBV5-4

CDR3aa: CATVARDRPNQPQHF
CDR3nt: TGTGCCACTGTGGCCCGGGACAGGCCCAATCAGCCCCAGCATTTT
d_gene: TRBD1
j_gene: TRBJ1-5
abundance: once
v_gene: TRBV19

CDR3aa: CASGLVRPGRGEKLFF
CDR3nt: TGTGCTAGTGGTTTGGTCCGCCCCGGCCGAGGGGAAAAACTGTTTTTT
d_gene: NA
j_gene: TRBJ1-4
abundance: NA
v_gene: TRBV12-5

CDR3aa: CASSQTGGRTNEQFF
CDR3nt: TGTGCCAGCAGCCAAACAGGGGGCAGGACCAATGAGCAGTTCTTC
d_gene: TRBD1
j_gene: TRBJ2-1
abundance: NA
v_gene: TRBV16

CDR3aa: CASSAGQEPYEQYF
CDR3nt: TGTGCCAGCAGCGCTGGACAGGAGCCCTACGAGCAGTACTTC
d_gene: TRBD1
j_gene: TRBJ2-7
abundance: NA
v_gene: TRBV9

CDR3aa: CASSPTEEAYNEQFF
CDR3nt: TGTGCCAGCAGTCCTACCGAAGAGGCCTACAATGAGCAGTTCTTC
d_gene: NA
j_gene: TRBJ2-1
abundance: NA
v_gene: TRBV27

CDR3aa: CASRYNSGTNTGELFF
CDR3nt: TGTGCCAGCAGATACAATAGCGGGACGAACACCGGGGAGCTGTTTTTT
d_gene: TRBD2
j_gene: TRBJ2-2
abundance: NA
v_gene: TRBV27

CDR3aa: CASSLVQGGVLTF
CDR3nt: TGTGCCAGCAGTTTAGTCCAGGGAGGGGTCCTGACTTTC
d_gene: TRBD2
j_gene: TRBJ2-6
abundance: NA
v_gene: TRBV27

CDR3aa: CASSIGRGPEKLFF
CDR3nt: TGTGCCAGTAGTATAGGGAGGGGACCGGAAAAACTGTTTTTT
d_gene: NA
j_gene: TRBJ1-4
abundance: NA
v_gene: TRBV19

CDR3aa: CASSLSPTNYGYTF
CDR3nt: TGTGCCAGCAGTTTAAGCCCGACTAACTATGGCTACACCTTC
d_gene: NA
j_gene: TRBJ1-2
abundance: NA
v_gene: TRBV28

CDR3aa: CAIPSPGTGGGGYTF
CDR3nt: TGTGCCATACCCTCCCCCGGCACAGGGGGTGGTGGCTACACCTTC
d_gene: TRBD1
j_gene: TRBJ1-2
abundance: once
v_gene: TRBV7-9

CDR3aa: CASSPKTGQGLTLYGYTF
CDR3nt: TGTGCCAGCAGCCCGAAAACAGGACAGGGCCTTACACTCTATGGCTACACCTTC
d_gene: TRBD1
j_gene: TRBJ1-2
abundance: NA
v_gene: TRBV7-9

CDR3aa: CASSSVETTKNTEAFF
CDR3nt: TGCGCCAGCAGCTCAGTCGAGACTACAAAGAACACTGAAGCTTTCTTT
d_gene: NA
j_gene: TRBJ1-1
abundance: NA
v_gene: TRBV5-1

CDR3aa: CASSYRQDSSYGYTF
CDR3nt: TGTGCCAGCAGTTACCGACAAGATTCCAGCTATGGCTACACCTTC
d_gene: NA
j_gene: TRBJ1-2
abundance: NA
v_gene: TRBV6-5

CDR3aa: CSVGGLTEAFF
CDR3nt: TGCAGCGTTGGAGGTTTAACCGAAGCTTTCTTT
d_gene: NA
j_gene: TRBJ1-1
abundance: NA
v_gene: TRBV29-1

CDR3aa: CASSEWTGDNSPLHF
CDR3nt: TGTGCCAGCAGTGAATGGACAGGGGATAATTCACCCCTCCACTTT
d_gene: TRBD1
j_gene: TRBJ1-6
abundance: NA
v_gene: TRBV25-1

CDR3aa: CASRSDGGAGETQYF
CDR3nt: TGCGCCAGCAGATCGGACGGGGGGGCCGGGGAGACCCAGTACTTC
d_gene: TRBD2
j_gene: TRBJ2-5
abundance: NA
v_gene: TRBV5-1

CDR3aa: CSVTLRTGGEETQYF
CDR3nt: TGCAGCGTGACCCTCCGGACAGGGGGCGAAGAGACCCAGTACTTC
d_gene: TRBD1
j_gene: TRBJ2-5
abundance: few
v_gene: TRBV29-1

CDR3aa: CASSQPSGGAGYNEQFF
CDR3nt: TGTGCCAGCAGCCAACCGAGCGGGGGGGCCGGGTACAATGAGCAGTTCTTC
d_gene: TRBD2
j_gene: TRBJ2-1
abundance: once
v_gene: TRBV4-2

CDR3aa: CASGASGRQTQYF
CDR3nt: TGTGCCAGCGGGGCTAGCGGACGACAGACCCAGTACTTC
d_gene: TRBD2
j_gene: TRBJ2-5
abundance: NA
v_gene: TRBV7-2

CDR3aa: CATTTGPGGIRADTQYF
CDR3nt: TGTGCCACGACCACAGGGCCAGGGGGTATTCGGGCAGATACGCAGTATTTT
d_gene: TRBD1
j_gene: TRBJ2-3
abundance: NA
v_gene: TRBV10-3

CDR3aa: CASNRNTDTQYF
CDR3nt: TGTGCCAGCAACAGAAACACAGATACGCAGTATTTT
d_gene: NA
j_gene: TRBJ2-3
abundance: NA
v_gene: TRBV7-2

CDR3aa: CASSFGGIKYNEQFF
CDR3nt: TGTGCCAGCAGCTTCGGGGGTATAAAATACAATGAGCAGTTCTTC
d_gene: NA
j_gene: TRBJ2-1
abundance: NA
v_gene: TRBV7-2

CDR3aa: CASSFLRTSKTYEQYF
CDR3nt: TGTGCCAGCAGCTTTCTCCGGACTAGCAAAACCTACGAGCAGTACTTC
d_gene: TRBD2
j_gene: TRBJ2-7
abundance: NA
v_gene: TRBV5-8

CDR3aa: CASRQVRGGPPTDTQYF
CDR3nt: TGTGCCAGCAGGCAAGTTCGCGGGGGGCCACCCACAGATACGCAGTATTTT
d_gene: TRBD2
j_gene: TRBJ2-3
abundance: NA
v_gene: TRBV13

CDR3aa: CASSEKLAGIYTGELFF
CDR3nt: TGTGCCAGCAGTGAAAAACTAGCGGGCATATACACCGGGGAGCTGTTTTTT
d_gene: TRBD2
j_gene: TRBJ2-2
abundance: NA
v_gene: TRBV6-1

CDR3aa: CASSLAIGGTEAFF
CDR3nt: TGTGCCAGCAGCTTGGCCATAGGGGGCACTGAAGCTTTCTTT
d_gene: NA
j_gene: TRBJ1-1
abundance: NA
v_gene: TRBV5-4

CDR3aa: CASSPTQGSNEQYF
CDR3nt: TGTGCCAGCTCACCGACACAGGGATCGAACGAGCAGTACTTC
d_gene: NA
j_gene: TRBJ2-7
abundance: NA
v_gene: TRBV18

CDR3aa: CASSFPSDRVYGYTF
CDR3nt: TGTGCCAGCAGCTTCCCCTCGGACAGGGTATATGGCTACACCTTC
d_gene: TRBD1
j_gene: TRBJ1-2
abundance: NA
v_gene: TRBV7-9

CDR3aa: CASSYGGSTDTQYF
CDR3nt: TGTGCCAGCAGTTACGGCGGTTCCACAGATACGCAGTATTTT
d_gene: NA
j_gene: TRBJ2-3
abundance: NA
v_gene: TRBV6-5

CDR3aa: CASSHAGGFGQPQHF
CDR3nt: TGTGCCAGCAGTCATGCGGGGGGCTTCGGCCAGCCCCAGCATTTT
d_gene: NA
j_gene: TRBJ1-5
abundance: NA
v_gene: TRBV28

CDR3aa: CASRQDRGKNTEAFF
CDR3nt: TGTGCCAGCAGACAAGACAGGGGCAAGAACACTGAAGCTTTCTTT
d_gene: TRBD1
j_gene: TRBJ1-1
abundance: NA
v_gene: TRBV2

CDR3aa: CASSALRGVIVEAFF
CDR3nt: TGTGCCAGCAGCGCCCTCCGCGGAGTTATCGTTGAAGCTTTCTTT
d_gene: NA
j_gene: TRBJ1-1
abundance: NA
v_gene: TRBV2

CDR3aa: CASSTLGGEKLFF
CDR3nt: TGTGCCAGTAGTACCCTCGGGGGTGAAAAACTGTTTTTT
d_gene: NA
j_gene: TRBJ1-4
abundance: NA
v_gene: TRBV19

CDR3aa: CSARDGRRAFF
CDR3nt: TGCAGTGCTAGAGACGGCAGGCGAGCTTTCTTT
d_gene: NA
j_gene: TRBJ1-1
abundance: NA
v_gene: TRBV20-1

CDR3aa: CAIRRGGNGANVLTF
CDR3nt: TGTGCCATCCGCCGAGGGGGAAATGGGGCCAACGTCCTGACTTTC
d_gene: NA
j_gene: TRBJ2-6
abundance: once
v_gene: TRBV6-5